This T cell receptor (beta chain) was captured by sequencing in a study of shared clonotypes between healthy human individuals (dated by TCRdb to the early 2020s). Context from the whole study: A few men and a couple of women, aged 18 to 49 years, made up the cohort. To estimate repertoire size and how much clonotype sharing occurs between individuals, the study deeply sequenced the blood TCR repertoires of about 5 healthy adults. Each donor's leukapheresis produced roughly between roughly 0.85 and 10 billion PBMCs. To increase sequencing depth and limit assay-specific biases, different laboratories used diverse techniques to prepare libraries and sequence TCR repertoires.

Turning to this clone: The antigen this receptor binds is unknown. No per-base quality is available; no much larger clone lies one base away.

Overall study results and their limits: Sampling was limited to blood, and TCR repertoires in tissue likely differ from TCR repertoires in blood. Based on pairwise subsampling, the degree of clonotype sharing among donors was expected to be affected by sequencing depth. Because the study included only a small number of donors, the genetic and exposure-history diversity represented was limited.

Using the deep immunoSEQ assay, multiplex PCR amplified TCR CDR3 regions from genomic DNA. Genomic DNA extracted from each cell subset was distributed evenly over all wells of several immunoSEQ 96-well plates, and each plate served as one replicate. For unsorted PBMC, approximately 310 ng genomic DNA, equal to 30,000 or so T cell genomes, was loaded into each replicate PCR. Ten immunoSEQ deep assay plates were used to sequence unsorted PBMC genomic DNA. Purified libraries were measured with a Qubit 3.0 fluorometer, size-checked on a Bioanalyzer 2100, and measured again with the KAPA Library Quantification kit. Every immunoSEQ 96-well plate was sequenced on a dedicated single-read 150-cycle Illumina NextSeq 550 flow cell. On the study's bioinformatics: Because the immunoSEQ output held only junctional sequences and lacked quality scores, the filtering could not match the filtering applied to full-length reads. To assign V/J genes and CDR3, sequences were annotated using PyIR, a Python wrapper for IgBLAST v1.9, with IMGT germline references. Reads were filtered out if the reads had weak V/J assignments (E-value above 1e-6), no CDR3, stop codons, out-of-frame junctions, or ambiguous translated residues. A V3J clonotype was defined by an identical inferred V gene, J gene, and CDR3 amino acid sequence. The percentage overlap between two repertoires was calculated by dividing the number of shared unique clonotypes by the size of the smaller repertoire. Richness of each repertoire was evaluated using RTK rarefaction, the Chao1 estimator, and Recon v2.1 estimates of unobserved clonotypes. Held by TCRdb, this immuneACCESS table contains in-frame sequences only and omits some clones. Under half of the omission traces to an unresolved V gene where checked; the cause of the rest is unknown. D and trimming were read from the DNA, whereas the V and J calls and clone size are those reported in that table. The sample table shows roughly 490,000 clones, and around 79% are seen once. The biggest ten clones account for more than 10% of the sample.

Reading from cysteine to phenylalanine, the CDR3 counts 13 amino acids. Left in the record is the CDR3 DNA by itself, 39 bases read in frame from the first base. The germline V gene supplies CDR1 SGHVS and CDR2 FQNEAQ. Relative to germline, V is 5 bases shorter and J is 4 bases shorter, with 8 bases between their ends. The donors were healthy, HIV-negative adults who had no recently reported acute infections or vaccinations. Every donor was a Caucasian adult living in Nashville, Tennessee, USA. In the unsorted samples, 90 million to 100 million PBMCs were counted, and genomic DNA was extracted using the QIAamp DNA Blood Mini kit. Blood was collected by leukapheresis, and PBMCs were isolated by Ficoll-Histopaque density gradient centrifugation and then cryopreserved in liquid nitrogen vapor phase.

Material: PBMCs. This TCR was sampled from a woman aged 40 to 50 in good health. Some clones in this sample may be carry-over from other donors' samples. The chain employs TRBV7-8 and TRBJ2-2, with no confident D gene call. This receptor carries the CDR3 CASSPKGTGELFF. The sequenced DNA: TGTGCCAGCAGCCCGAAGGGCACCGGGGAGCTGTTTTTT.